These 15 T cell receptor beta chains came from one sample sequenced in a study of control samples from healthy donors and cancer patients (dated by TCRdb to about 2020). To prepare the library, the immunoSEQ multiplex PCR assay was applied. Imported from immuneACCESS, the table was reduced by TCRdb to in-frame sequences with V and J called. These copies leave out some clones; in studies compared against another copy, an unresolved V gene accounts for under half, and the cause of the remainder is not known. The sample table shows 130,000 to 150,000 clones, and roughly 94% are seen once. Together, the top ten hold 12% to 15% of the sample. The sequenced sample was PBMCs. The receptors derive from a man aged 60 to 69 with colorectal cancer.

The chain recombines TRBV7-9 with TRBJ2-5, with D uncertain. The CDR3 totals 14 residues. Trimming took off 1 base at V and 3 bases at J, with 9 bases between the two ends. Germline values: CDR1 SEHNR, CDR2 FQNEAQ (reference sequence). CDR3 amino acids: CASSLEALKETQYF. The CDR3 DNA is TGTGCCAGCAGCTTAGAGGCACTCAAAGAGACCCAGTACTTC.

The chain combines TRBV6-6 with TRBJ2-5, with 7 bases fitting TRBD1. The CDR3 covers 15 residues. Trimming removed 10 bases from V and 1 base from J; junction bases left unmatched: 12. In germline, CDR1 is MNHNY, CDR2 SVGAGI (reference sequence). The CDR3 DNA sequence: TGTGCCACAAGCAAGCCCGGACAGGTCCAAGAGACCCAGTACTTC. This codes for CATSKPGQVQETQYF.

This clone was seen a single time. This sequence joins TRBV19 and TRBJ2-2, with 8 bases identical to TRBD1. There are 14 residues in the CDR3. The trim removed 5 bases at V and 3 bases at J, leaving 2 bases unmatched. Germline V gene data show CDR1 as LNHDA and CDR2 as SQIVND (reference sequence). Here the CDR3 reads CASSAGQDTGELFF. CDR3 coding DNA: TGTGCCAGTAGTGCGGGACAGGACACCGGGGAGCTGTTTTTT.

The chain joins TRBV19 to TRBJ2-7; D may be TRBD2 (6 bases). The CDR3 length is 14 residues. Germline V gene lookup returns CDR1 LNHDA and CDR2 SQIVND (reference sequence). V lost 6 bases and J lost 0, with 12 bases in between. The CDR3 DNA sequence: TGTGCCAGTAGAGCGGGCGGAGGCTCCTACGAGCAGTACTTC. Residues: CASRAGGGSYEQYF.

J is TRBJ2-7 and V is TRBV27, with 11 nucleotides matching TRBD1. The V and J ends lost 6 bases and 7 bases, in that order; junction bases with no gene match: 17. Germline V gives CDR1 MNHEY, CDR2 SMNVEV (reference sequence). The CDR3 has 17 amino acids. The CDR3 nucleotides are TGTGCCAGCAGCATCAGGACAGGGGGCAAAACGGTACTTGAGCAGTACTTC. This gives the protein CASSIRTGGKTVLEQYF.

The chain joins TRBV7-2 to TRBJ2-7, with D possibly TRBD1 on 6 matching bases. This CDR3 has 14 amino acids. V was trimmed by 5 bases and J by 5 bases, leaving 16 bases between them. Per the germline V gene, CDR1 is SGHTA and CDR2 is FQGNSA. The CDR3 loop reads CASSPGQPWDEQYF. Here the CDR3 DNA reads TGTGCCAGCAGCCCCGGACAGCCGTGGGACGAGCAGTACTTC.

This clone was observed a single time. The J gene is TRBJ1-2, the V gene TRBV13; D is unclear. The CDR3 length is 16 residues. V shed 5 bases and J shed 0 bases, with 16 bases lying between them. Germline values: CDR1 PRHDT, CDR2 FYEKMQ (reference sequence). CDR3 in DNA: TGTGCCAGCAGCACCCGGGCCTCCCCTTCTAACTATGGCTACACCTTC. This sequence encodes CASSTRASPSNYGYTF.

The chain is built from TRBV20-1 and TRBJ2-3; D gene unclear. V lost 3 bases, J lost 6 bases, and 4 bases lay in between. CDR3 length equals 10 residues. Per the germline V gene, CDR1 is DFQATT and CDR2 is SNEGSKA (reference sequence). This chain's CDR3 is CSARQDTQYF. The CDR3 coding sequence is TGCAGTGCTAGGCAGGATACGCAGTATTTT.

Written as DNA, the CDR3 is TGTGCCAGCAGTTCGCAAGGCCCCAAAAGCTACACCTTC. The encoded protein is CASSSQGPKSYTF. V usage is TRBV7-9 and J usage is TRBJ1-2, with unresolved D. The length of the CDR3 is 13 residues. Germline V gene sequence: CDR1 SEHNR, CDR2 FQNEAQ (reference sequence). V was trimmed by 6 bases and J by 9 bases, leaving 17 bases between them.

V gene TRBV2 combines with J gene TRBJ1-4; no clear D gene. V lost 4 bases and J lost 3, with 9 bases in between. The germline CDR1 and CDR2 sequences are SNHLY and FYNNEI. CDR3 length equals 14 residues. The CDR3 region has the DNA TGTGCCAGCAGTGGCGGGCCTCCTAATGAAAAACTGTTTTTT. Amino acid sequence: CASSGGPPNEKLFF. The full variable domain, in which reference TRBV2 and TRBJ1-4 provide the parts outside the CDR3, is EPEVTQTPSHQVTQMGQEVILRCVPISNHLYFYWYRQILGQKVEFLVSFYNNEISEKSEIFDDQFSVERPDGSNFTLKIRSTKLEDSAMYFCASSGGPPNEKLFFGSGTQLSVL.

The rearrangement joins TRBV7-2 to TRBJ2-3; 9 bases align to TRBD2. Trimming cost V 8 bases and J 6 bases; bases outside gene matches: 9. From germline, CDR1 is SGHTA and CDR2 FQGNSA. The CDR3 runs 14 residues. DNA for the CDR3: TGTGCCAGCCGGACGGCGGGGGGGCAGGATACGCAGTATTTT. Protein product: CASRTAGGQDTQYF.

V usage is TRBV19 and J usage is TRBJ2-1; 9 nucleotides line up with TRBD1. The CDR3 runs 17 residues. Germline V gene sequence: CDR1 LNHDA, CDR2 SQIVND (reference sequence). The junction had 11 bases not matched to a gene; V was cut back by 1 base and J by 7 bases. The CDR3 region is CASSIAPGQGFNNEQFF. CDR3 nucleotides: TGTGCCAGTAGTATAGCCCCGGGACAGGGTTTTAATAATGAGCAGTTCTTC.

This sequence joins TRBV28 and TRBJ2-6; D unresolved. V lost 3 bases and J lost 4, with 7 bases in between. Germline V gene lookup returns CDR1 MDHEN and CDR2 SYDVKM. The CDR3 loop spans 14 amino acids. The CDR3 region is CASSFGNGANVLTF. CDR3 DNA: TGTGCCAGCAGTTTCGGAAACGGGGCCAACGTCCTGACTTTC. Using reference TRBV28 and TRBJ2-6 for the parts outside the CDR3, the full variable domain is DVKVTQSSRYLVKRTGEKVFLECVQDMDHENMFWYRQDPGLGLRLIYFSYDVKMKEKGDIPEGYSVSREKKERFSLILESASTNQTSMYLCASSFGNGANVLTFGAGSRLTVL.

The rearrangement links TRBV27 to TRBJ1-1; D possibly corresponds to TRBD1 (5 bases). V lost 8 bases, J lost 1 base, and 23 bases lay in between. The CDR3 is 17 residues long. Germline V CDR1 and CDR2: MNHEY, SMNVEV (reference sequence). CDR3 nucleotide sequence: TGTGCCAGCCGGTCGGGGGGAGGGATACGGTCGAACACTGAAGCTTTCTTT. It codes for CASRSGGGIRSNTEAFF.

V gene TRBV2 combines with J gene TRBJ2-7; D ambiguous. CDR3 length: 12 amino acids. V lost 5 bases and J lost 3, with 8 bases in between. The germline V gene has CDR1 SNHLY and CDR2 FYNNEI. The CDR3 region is CASSRANYEQYF. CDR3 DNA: TGTGCCAGCAGTAGGGCAAACTACGAGCAGTACTTC.